These 3 T cell receptor beta chains were sequenced from one sample in a study of identical twins. In TCRdb, the 5' RACE reads were re-called with MiXCR into one record per CDR3 protein. The sample lists some 270,000 distinct CDR3 sequences; approximately 8.6% were seen once. This same sample was also part of a study on yellow fever vaccine responses in identical twins.

The specimen was CD8+ T cells sorted from blood. Receptor source: a woman aged 18-29 years in good health.

This clonotype was counted many times. This chain connects TRBV29-1 to TRBJ2-1; TRBD1 matches at 7 bases. The CDR3 contains 16 residues. Looked up from germline, CDR1 is SQVTM and CDR2 is ANQGSEA. Unmatched junction bases numbered 15, after V lost 2 bases and J lost 8 bases. The CDR3 region is CSVEPLGQVIYDEQFF. The CDR3 DNA is TGCAGCGTTGAACCCCTAGGACAGGTAATATACGATGAGCAGTTCTTC.

Many counts were recorded for this clonotype. V is TRBV12-3 or TRBV12-4 and J is TRBJ2-5; possibly TRBD2 for D (6 bases). CDR3 length equals 15 residues. V was cut by 6 bases and J by 2 bases, with 16 bases left in between. The CDR3 nucleotides are TGTGCCAGCAGCTCCCCTCGGGACTTTCAAGAGACCCAGTACTTC. It is translated as CASSSPRDFQETQYF.

The sample holds a few counts of this clonotype. The V call is TRBV27, the J call TRBJ2-1, with TRBD1 matching 8 bases. Germline V lookup: CDR1 MNHEY, CDR2 SMNVEV (reference sequence). V lost 5 bases, J lost 6 bases, and 15 bases stayed unmatched. The CDR3 consists of 17 residues. For the CDR3, the DNA is TGTGCCAGCAGTGACCTACCCGGGACAGGAATAAGCAATGAGCAGTTCTTC. It encodes CASSDLPGTGISNEQFF.